Presented here are 28 T cell receptor beta chains from one specimen sequenced in a study of identical twins. TCRdb passed the 5' RACE reads through MiXCR, listing each CDR3 protein once. The sample contains hundreds of thousands of distinct CDR3 sequences, 5.5% to 7.5% of which appear only once. The source material was naive T cells sorted from blood. These receptors originate from a man aged 18 to 30 in good health.

There are many counts of this clonotype. The chain combines TRBV5-1 with TRBJ2-1; TRBD2 aligns across 10 bases. This CDR3 is 17 amino acids long. J was trimmed by 4 bases and V by 5 bases; bases with no gene match: 12. Looked up from germline, CDR1 is SGHRS and CDR2 is YFSETQ. The CDR3 here is CASSHHIAGGTYNEQFF. As DNA, the CDR3 is TGCGCCAGCAGTCACCACATAGCGGGAGGAACATACAATGAGCAGTTCTTC.

This clonotype was seen more than once but under ten times. The chain is built from TRBV20-1 and TRBJ2-7; TRBD2 matches at 9 bases. The CDR3 covers 15 residues. Germline V gene data show CDR1 as DFQATT and CDR2 as SNEGSKA (reference sequence). V was clipped by 0 bases and J by 4 bases; unmatched bases: 7. The CDR3 loop is CSARDLAGGAYEQYF. In DNA, the CDR3 is TGCAGTGCTAGAGATCTCGCGGGAGGGGCATACGAGCAGTACTTC.

This clonotype appeared many times. The rearrangement uses TRBV5-4 and TRBJ1-2; tentatively, D is TRBD1 (5 bases). Looked up from germline, CDR1 is SGHNT and CDR2 is YYREEE (reference sequence). The CDR3 extends over 15 amino acids. Trimming removed 1 base at V and 4 bases at J, with 14 bases between. The DNA of the CDR3 is TGTGCCAGCAGCTTGCCAGGGCAAGGGCTCTATGGCTACACCTTC. Its translation: CASSLPGQGLYGYTF.

In its sample, this clonotype was seen many times. This chain links TRBV5-1 with TRBJ2-7; 8 nucleotides line up with TRBD1. Per the germline V gene, CDR1 is SGHRS and CDR2 is YFSETQ. V shed 2 bases, J shed 2 bases, and the junction held 9 bases outside the gene matches. The CDR3 consists of 16 residues. CDR3 sequence (DNA): TGCGCCAGCAGCTTTGGGGTAGGGACAGGAGCCTACGAGCAGTACGTC. Its translation is CASSFGVGTGAYEQYV.

V usage is TRBV20-1 and J usage is TRBJ1-5, with D perhaps matching TRBD1 (6 bases). V dropped 2 bases and J dropped 7 bases, with 12 bases sitting between them. In germline, CDR1 is DFQATT, CDR2 SNEGSKA (reference sequence). The CDR3 sequence is 13 residues long. The CDR3 DNA reads TGCAGTGCTAGACGACAGGTAACCCAGCCCCAGCATTTT. Translated: CSARRQVTQPQHF.

This clonotype was counted many times. This chain joins TRBV5-1 and TRBJ2-2, with D maybe TRBD1 (5 bases). The CDR3 loop spans 16 amino acids. Germline V gives CDR1 SGHRS, CDR2 YFSETQ. V shed 2 bases and J shed 1 base, with 12 bases lying between them. The CDR3 DNA is TGCGCCAGCAGCTTAGAAGGGGCACGGAACACCGGGGAGCTGTTTTTT. It translates to CASSLEGARNTGELFF. The full variable domain, in which reference TRBV5-1 and TRBJ2-2 provide the parts outside the CDR3, is KAGVTQTPRYLIKTRGQQVTLSCSPISGHRSVSWYQQTPGQGLQFLFEYFSETQRNKGNFPGRFSGRQFSNSRSEMNVSTLELGDSALYLCASSLEGARNTGELFFGEGSRLTVL.

This clonotype was detected ten times or more. CDR3 in amino acids: CAISELPSGNDEQYF. The CDR3 DNA reads TGTGCCATCAGTGAGCTACCTAGCGGGAATGACGAGCAGTACTTC. This chain joins TRBV10-3 and TRBJ2-7; 9 nucleotides align to TRBD2. CDR3 size: 15 residues. The germline CDR1 and CDR2 sequences are ENHRY and SYGVKD. The ends lost 2 bases at V and 5 bases at J; junction bases unmatched: 7.

There are many counts of this clonotype. The V call is TRBV12-3 or TRBV12-4, the J call TRBJ2-7, with TRBD2 identical over 9 bases. Trimming removed 3 bases from V and 4 bases from J; junction bases left unmatched: 4. The CDR3 spans 14 residues. DNA for the CDR3: TGTGCCAGCAGTTTTGCGGGACTAGCTTACGAGCAGTACTTC. It codes for CASSFAGLAYEQYF.

The chain couples TRBV2 to TRBJ1-2, with 8 bases aligning to TRBD1. This CDR3 contains 15 residues. Germline loops: CDR1 SNHLY, CDR2 FYNNEI. V lost 9 bases and J lost 1; bases outside the gene matches: 10. CDR3: CASRPGQAYNYGYTF. For the CDR3, the DNA is TGTGCCAGTCGTCCGGGACAGGCCTATAACTATGGCTACACCTTC.

This clonotype was recorded many times. The chain has TRBV15 and TRBJ2-1, with 8 bases identical to TRBD1. Germline CDR1 is LNHNV and CDR2 is YYDKDF (reference sequence). V dropped 3 bases and J dropped 12; count of bases not matched to a gene: 7. This CDR3 spans 13 amino acids. The DNA for the CDR3 is TGTGCCACCAGCAGCGCGCCGGACAGGGTGCAGTTCTTC. Translation: CATSSAPDRVQFF.

This clonotype occurred many times. The V gene is TRBV6-2 or TRBV6-3, the J gene TRBJ2-2; 13 positions agree with TRBD2. This CDR3 is 15 amino acids long. The V gene end was trimmed by 9 bases and the J gene end by 6 bases; junction bases not matched to a gene: 7. The germline CDR1 and CDR2 sequences are MNHEY and SVGEGT. CDR3: CASTGLAGVPGELFF. The CDR3 DNA sequence: TGTGCCAGTACCGGACTAGCGGGAGTGCCCGGGGAGCTGTTTTTT.

This clonotype has at least ten counts. This rearrangement joins TRBV5-5 to TRBJ1-5; 10 positions match TRBD1. This CDR3 is 15 amino acids long. Germline V CDR1 and CDR2: SGHKS, YYEKEE (reference sequence). The junction had 7 bases not matched to a gene; V was cut back by 4 bases and J by 6 bases. Here the CDR3 DNA reads TGTGCCAGCAGCCGGGGACAGGGGATCATTCAGCCCCAGCATTTT. Amino acid sequence: CASSRGQGIIQPQHF. Complete variable domain (other parts from reference TRBV5-5 and TRBJ1-5): DAGVTQSPTHLIKTRGQQVTLRCSPISGHKSVSWYQQVLGQGPQFIFQYYEKEERGRGNFPDRFSARQFPNYSSELNVNALLLGDSALYLCASSRGQGIIQPQHFGDGTRLSIL.

The chain combines TRBV20-1 with TRBJ2-2; 13 bases line up with TRBD2. Per the germline V gene, CDR1 is DFQATT and CDR2 is SNEGSKA (reference sequence). This CDR3 has 17 amino acids. Losses at the gene ends were 5 bases for V and 0 bases for J; bases not matched to a gene: 6. The CDR3 loop reads CSAPAGTSGTNTGELFF. For the CDR3, the DNA is TGCAGTGCTCCTGCTGGGACTAGCGGGACGAACACCGGGGAGCTGTTTTTT.

In this sample, this clonotype turned up many times. J is TRBJ2-7 and V is TRBV29-1; D unclear. V lost 6 bases, J lost 0 bases, and 12 bases lay in between. The CDR3 covers 13 residues. The germline V gene has CDR1 SQVTM and CDR2 ANQGSEA. The CDR3, as DNA: TGCAGCGTGAAGGTCCCACCCTCCTACGAGCAGTACTTC. This translates into CSVKVPPSYEQYF.

This clonotype was detected a few times. The J gene is TRBJ1-1, the V gene TRBV29-1; D perhaps matches TRBD1 (6 bases). V was shortened by 8 bases and J by 1 base, with 11 bases between the two germline ends. CDR3 size: 12 residues. CDR1 and CDR2 (germline): SQVTM, ANQGSEA. CDR3 DNA sequence: TGCAGCATTTCGACAGGGAACACTGAAGCTTTCTTT. Residues: CSISTGNTEAFF.

This clonotype was recorded a few times. The chain combines TRBV20-1 with TRBJ2-4; TRBD2 agrees at 12 bases. This CDR3 has 13 residues. V shed 6 bases, J shed 15 bases, and the junction held 12 bases outside the gene matches. CDR1 is DFQATT, CDR2 SNEGSKA, per germline (reference sequence). CDR3 in DNA: TGCAGTGCCTCGGGGCTAGCGGGAGGGCCGCGGTACTTC. It translates to CSASGLAGGPRYF.

The sample holds a few counts of this clonotype. The chain is built from TRBV4-2 and TRBJ2-1; TRBD2 matches at 10 bases. J was trimmed by 9 bases and V by 0 bases; bases with no gene match: 5. Germline CDR1 reads LGHNA; CDR2 reads YNFKEQ. The CDR3 runs 15 residues. The DNA of the CDR3 is TGTGCCAGCAGCCAAGAGCCGCTAGCGGGAGTTGAGCAGTTCTTC. The encoded protein is CASSQEPLAGVEQFF.

In this sample, this clonotype turned up a few times. This rearrangement joins TRBV29-1 to TRBJ2-5; no definite D call. The CDR3 totals 13 residues. CDR1 and CDR2 from the germline V gene are SQVTM and ANQGSEA. Trimming removed 1 base at V and 5 bases at J, with 11 bases between. Here the CDR3 DNA reads TGCAGCGTTGAAGGCACTCCCGGGGAGACCCAGTACTTC. Protein sequence: CSVEGTPGETQYF.

The chain employs TRBV6-5 and TRBJ1-2, with TRBD1 as a possible D gene (6 bases). Trimming took 0 bases from V and 2 from J, leaving 13 bases between them. The CDR3 has 16 amino acids. Per the germline V gene, CDR1 is MNHEY and CDR2 is SVGAGI. The CDR3 DNA reads as TGTGCCAGCAGTTACTCACTGCGGGGGGGCAACTATGGCTACACCTTC. Protein: CASSYSLRGGNYGYTF.

This clonotype was detected only a few times. The rearrangement uses TRBV14 and TRBJ2-1; TRBD2 aligns across 11 bases. V lost 4 bases, J lost 5 bases, and 4 bases stayed unmatched. Looked up from germline, CDR1 is SGHDN and CDR2 is FVKESK. The length of the CDR3 is 15 residues. The CDR3 coding sequence is TGTGCCAGCAGCCTACTAGCGGGAGTAAACAATGAGCAGTTCTTC. Translation gives CASSLLAGVNNEQFF. The full variable domain, its missing parts supplied by reference TRBV14 and TRBJ2-1, is EAGVTQFPSHSVIEKGQTVTLRCDPISGHDNLYWYRRVMGKEIKFLLHFVKESKQDESGMPNNRFLAERTGGTYSTLKVQPAELEDSGVYFCASSLLAGVNNEQFFGPGTRLTVL.

At least ten counts were recorded for this clonotype. This sequence joins TRBV5-1 and TRBJ2-7, with a tentative D call TRBD1 (6 bases). The length of the CDR3 is 15 residues. From germline, CDR1 is SGHRS and CDR2 YFSETQ. The ends were cut back, 4 bases at V and 1 base at J, with 15 bases in the middle. The CDR3: CASSPLAGQSYEQYF. CDR3 coding DNA: TGCGCCAGCAGCCCCCTGGCTGGACAGTCCTACGAGCAGTACTTC.

Turning to this clonotype: This may be a read error: a much more frequent sequence differs by one nucleotide. The chain joins TRBV20-1 to TRBJ1-5; D gene ambiguous. CDR3 length: 13 amino acids. Germline V CDR1 and CDR2: DFQATT, SNEGSKA (reference sequence). V was pared by 5 bases and J by 5 bases, with 13 bases between. The CDR3: CSAQQEGDQPQHF. The CDR3 DNA reads as TGCAGTGCTCAACAAGAAGGTGATCAGCCCCAGCATTTT.

This clonotype was detected a few times. For the CDR3, the DNA is TGTGCCAGCAGCGTAGGAACTAGCGGGAGAGGCGGCACAGATACGCAGTATTTT. Translated, it gives CASSVGTSGRGGTDTQYF. The chain links TRBV9 to TRBJ2-3, with TRBD2 matching over 11 bases. V lost 0 bases, J lost 1 base, and 7 bases stayed unmatched. There are 18 residues in the CDR3. Germline V gene sequence: CDR1 SGDLS, CDR2 YYNGEE.

This clonotype has a handful of counts. This chain uses TRBV20-1 with TRBJ2-3; 9 nucleotides match TRBD2. This CDR3 region has 13 residues. Per germline, CDR1 DFQATT and CDR2 SNEGSKA (reference sequence). In DNA, the CDR3 is TGCAGGCCAACTAGCGGGAGCACAGATACGCAGTATTTT. This sequence encodes CRPTSGSTDTQYF.

There are a few counts of this clonotype. The V and J genes are TRBV2 and TRBJ2-7, with 7 bases aligning to TRBD2. The V and J ends lost 8 bases and 2 bases, in that order; junction bases with no gene match: 12. The CDR3 is 15 amino acids. Germline values: CDR1 SNHLY, CDR2 FYNNEI. Here the CDR3 DNA reads TGTGCCAGCCTAACCAGTAGCGGGTCCCCCTACGAGCAGTACTTC. Its translation is CASLTSSGSPYEQYF.

Ten or more counts support this clonotype. The rearrangement links TRBV7-6 to TRBJ2-1; perhaps D is TRBD1 or TRBD2 (5 bases each). Germline lookup yields CDR1 SGHVS and CDR2 FNYEAQ. Trimming cost V 5 bases and J 7 bases, with 21 bases left between them. The CDR3 extends over 16 amino acids. In DNA, the CDR3 is TGTGCCAGCAGCGACGGACTCAGGGCAATAGGAAATGAGCAGTTCTTC. Protein sequence: CASSDGLRAIGNEQFF.

This clonotype was recorded many times. The rearrangement uses TRBV5-1 and TRBJ2-5; D is ambiguous. The germline V gene encodes CDR1 SGHRS and CDR2 YFSETQ. The CDR3 is made up of 15 amino acids. Trimming left V 4 bases short and J 4 bases short, with 17 bases between. CDR3 DNA sequence: TGCGCCAGCAGCCCGTTTAGTTCCCCGCCAGAGACCCAGTACTTC. It translates to CASSPFSSPPETQYF.

This clonotype was observed many times. The chain carries TRBV5-1 and TRBJ2-2; a possible D gene is TRBD2 (5 bases). The CDR3 totals 15 residues. The V gene's germline CDR1 is SGHRS and CDR2 YFSETQ. Trimming pared 0 bases from V and 3 bases from J, leaving 9 bases between. CDR3 bases: TGCGCCAGCAGCTTGGAAGGACTTTACACCGGGGAGCTGTTTTTT. Translating it yields CASSLEGLYTGELFF. Looking up the rest from reference TRBV5-1 and TRBJ2-2 gives the full variable domain: KAGVTQTPRYLIKTRGQQVTLSCSPISGHRSVSWYQQTPGQGLQFLFEYFSETQRNKGNFPGRFSGRQFSNSRSEMNVSTLELGDSALYLCASSLEGLYTGELFFGEGSRLTVL.